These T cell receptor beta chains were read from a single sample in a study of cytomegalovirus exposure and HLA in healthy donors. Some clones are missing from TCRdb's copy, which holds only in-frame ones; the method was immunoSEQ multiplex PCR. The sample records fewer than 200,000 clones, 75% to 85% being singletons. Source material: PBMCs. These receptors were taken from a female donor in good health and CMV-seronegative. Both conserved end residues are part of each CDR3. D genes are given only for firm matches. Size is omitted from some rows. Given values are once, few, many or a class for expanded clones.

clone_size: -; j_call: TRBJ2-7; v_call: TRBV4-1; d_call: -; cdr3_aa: CASSQEYNGAYEQYF; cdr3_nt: TGCGCCAGCAGCCAAGAATACAACGGGGCCTACGAGCAGTACTTC
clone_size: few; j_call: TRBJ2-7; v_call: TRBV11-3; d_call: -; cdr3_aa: CASSPRGGTYEQYF; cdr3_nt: TGTGCCAGCAGCCCCAGAGGGGGTACCTACGAGCAGTACTTC
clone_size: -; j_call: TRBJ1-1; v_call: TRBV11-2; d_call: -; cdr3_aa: CASSLDRNTEAFF; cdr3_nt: TGTGCCAGCAGCTTAGACAGGAACACTGAAGCTTTCTTT
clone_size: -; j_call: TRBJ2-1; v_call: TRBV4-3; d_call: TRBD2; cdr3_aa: CASSPRLAGTNEQFF; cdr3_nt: TGCGCCAGCAGCCCCCGACTAGCGGGGACAAATGAGCAGTTCTTC
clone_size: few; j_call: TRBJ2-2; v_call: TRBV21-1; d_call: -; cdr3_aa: CASTDSGTGDTGELFF; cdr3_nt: TGTGCCAGCACCGACTCCGGGACAGGGGACACCGGGGAGCTGTTTTTT
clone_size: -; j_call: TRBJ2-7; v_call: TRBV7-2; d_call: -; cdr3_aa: CASSSGILEQYF; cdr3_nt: TGTGCCAGCAGCTCCGGGATCCTCGAGCAGTACTTC
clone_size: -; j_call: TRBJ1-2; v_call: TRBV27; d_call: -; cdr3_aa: CASSSDIAYGYTF; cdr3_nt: TGTGCCAGCAGTTCGGACATCGCCTATGGCTACACCTTC
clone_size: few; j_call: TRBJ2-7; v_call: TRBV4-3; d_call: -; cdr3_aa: CASSQGRDSSYEQYF; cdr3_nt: TGCGCCAGCAGCCAAGGGAGGGACAGCTCCTACGAGCAGTACTTC
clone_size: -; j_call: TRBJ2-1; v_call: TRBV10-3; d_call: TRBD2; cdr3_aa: CAISRGEGYNEQFF; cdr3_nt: TGTGCCATCAGTCGGGGGGAGGGGTACAATGAGCAGTTCTTC
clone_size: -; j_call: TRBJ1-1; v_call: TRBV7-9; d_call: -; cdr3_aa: CASSPERGEAFF; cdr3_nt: TGTGCCAGCAGCCCAGAGCGGGGTGAAGCTTTCTTT
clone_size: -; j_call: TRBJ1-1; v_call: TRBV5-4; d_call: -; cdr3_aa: CASSLGGRGQKTEAFF; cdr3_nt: TGTGCCAGCAGCTTGGGGGGGCGCGGCCAGAAGACTGAAGCTTTCTTT
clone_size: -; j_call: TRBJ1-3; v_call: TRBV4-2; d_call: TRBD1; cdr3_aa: CASSQGTGPNTIYF; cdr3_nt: TGTGCCAGCAGCCAGGGGACAGGACCAAACACCATATATTTT
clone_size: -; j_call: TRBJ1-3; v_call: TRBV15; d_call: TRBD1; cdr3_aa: CATSRDYGGTGPYSGNTIYF; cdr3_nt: TGTGCCACCAGCAGAGATTACGGGGGGACAGGTCCCTACTCTGGAAACACCATATATTTT
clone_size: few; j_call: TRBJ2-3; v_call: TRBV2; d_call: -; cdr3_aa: CASRADDYTQYF; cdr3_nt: TGTGCCAGCAGGGCCGACGACTATACGCAGTATTTT
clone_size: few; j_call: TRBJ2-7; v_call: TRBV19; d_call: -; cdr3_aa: CASTPTGNSYEQYF; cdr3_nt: TGTGCCAGTACCCCCACAGGGAATTCCTACGAGCAGTACTTC
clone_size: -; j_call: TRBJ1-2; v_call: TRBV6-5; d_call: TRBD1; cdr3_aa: CASRQGGTGGGGYTF; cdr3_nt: TGTGCCAGCCGACAGGGTGGGACAGGGGGAGGTGGCTACACCTTC
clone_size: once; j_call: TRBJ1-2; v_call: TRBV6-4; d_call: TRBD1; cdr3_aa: CASSDPDRGYGYTF; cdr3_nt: TGTGCCAGCAGTGACCCCGACAGGGGCTATGGCTACACCTTC
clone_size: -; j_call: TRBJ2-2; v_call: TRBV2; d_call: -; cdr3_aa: CASSEDYRGELFF; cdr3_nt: TGTGCCAGCAGTGAAGACTACCGCGGGGAGCTGTTTTTT
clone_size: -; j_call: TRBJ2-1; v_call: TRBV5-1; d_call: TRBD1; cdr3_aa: CASSLGDSYNEQFF; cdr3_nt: TGCGCCAGCAGCTTGGGGGACAGCTACAATGAGCAGTTCTTC
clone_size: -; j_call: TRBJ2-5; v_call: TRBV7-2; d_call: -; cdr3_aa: CASSLNVLRETQYF; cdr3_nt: TGTGCCAGCAGCTTAAATGTTCTGAGAGAGACCCAGTACTTC
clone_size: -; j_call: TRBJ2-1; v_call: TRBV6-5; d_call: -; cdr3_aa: CASSTRTEYNEQFF; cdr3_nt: TGTGCCAGCAGTACAAGGACTGAGTACAATGAGCAGTTCTTC
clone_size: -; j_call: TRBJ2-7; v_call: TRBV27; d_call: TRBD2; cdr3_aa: CASRRGLASEQYF; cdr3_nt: TGTGCCAGCAGGCGGGGACTAGCCAGCGAGCAGTACTTC
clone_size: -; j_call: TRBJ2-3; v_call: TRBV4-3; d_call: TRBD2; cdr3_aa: CASSQELRGGAWADTQYF; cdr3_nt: TGCGCCAGCAGCCAAGAGCTTCGCGGGGGGGCTTGGGCAGATACGCAGTATTTT
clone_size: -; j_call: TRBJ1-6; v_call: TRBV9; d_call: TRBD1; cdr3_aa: CASSSTGTGLRGIGSPLHF; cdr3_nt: TGTGCCAGCAGCTCGACCGGGACAGGGTTACGTGGAATTGGATCACCCCTCCACTTT
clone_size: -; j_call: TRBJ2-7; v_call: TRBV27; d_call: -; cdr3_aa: CASSLSFRTNTGWDTSYEQYF; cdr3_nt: TGTGCCAGCAGTTTGAGCTTCCGGACAAACACTGGGTGGGACACATCCTACGAGCAGTACTTC